This TCR beta chain derives from a study of shared clonotypes between healthy human individuals. All donors qualified as healthy HIV-negative adults and had experienced no recent acute infections or vaccinations. A deep-level run was used for the assay. The method was immunoSEQ multiplex PCR; TCRdb's version includes in-frame clones alone and lacks a portion of them. The sample has roughly 1 million clones, roughly 80% seen once. CDR3 length: 14 residues. Per germline, CDR1 ENHRY and CDR2 SYGVKD. V dropped 6 bases and J dropped 3; count of bases not matched to a gene: 4. The receptor's source is a man between 18 and 29 years old in good health. The gene calls are TRBV10-3 and TRBJ2-7; 11 positions agree with TRBD2. Sequencing was performed on memory CD4+ T cells sorted from blood. Regarding subset: CD45RA-negative fraction. CDR3 bases: TGTGCCATCAGCTTCGGGACTAGCGGCTACGAGCAGTACTTC. Protein: CAISFGTSGYEQYF.